The 2 T cell receptor beta chains presented below share a single source sample, sequenced in a study of blood T cells in healthy people across ages. PCR was performed a second time for about 7 to 11 cycles using a sample-barcoded 5' primer and a J-beta primer mix. TCRdb analysed the 5' RACE reads with MiXCR anew, one entry per CDR3 protein. The sample yields over 1,500,000 distinct CDR3 sequences, about two fifths seen once. Sequencing input: blood. These TCRs come from a human donor in good health.

This clonotype showed up just a few times. J is TRBJ2-6 and V is TRBV4-1; 14 bases are shared with TRBD2. After removal of 6 bases from V and 0 bases from J, the junction contained 4 bases not matched to a gene. Germline assignment: CDR1 MGHRA and CDR2 YSYEKL. The CDR3 is made up of 18 amino acids. CDR3 bases: TGCGCCAGCAGTCGCGGACTAGCGGGGGGCTCTGGGGCCAACGTCCTGACTTTC. This codes for CASSRGLAGGSGANVLTF.

This chain uses TRBV29-1 with TRBJ2-7, with a possible D match to TRBD1 (6 bases). V was shortened by 7 bases and J by 3 bases, with 16 bases between the two germline ends. CDR1 SQVTM and CDR2 ANQGSEA come from the germline V gene. The CDR3 spans 13 residues. CDR3 DNA: TGCAGCGCATCCGAGACAGGACTCTACGAGCAGTACTTC. Amino acid sequence: CSASETGLYEQYF.